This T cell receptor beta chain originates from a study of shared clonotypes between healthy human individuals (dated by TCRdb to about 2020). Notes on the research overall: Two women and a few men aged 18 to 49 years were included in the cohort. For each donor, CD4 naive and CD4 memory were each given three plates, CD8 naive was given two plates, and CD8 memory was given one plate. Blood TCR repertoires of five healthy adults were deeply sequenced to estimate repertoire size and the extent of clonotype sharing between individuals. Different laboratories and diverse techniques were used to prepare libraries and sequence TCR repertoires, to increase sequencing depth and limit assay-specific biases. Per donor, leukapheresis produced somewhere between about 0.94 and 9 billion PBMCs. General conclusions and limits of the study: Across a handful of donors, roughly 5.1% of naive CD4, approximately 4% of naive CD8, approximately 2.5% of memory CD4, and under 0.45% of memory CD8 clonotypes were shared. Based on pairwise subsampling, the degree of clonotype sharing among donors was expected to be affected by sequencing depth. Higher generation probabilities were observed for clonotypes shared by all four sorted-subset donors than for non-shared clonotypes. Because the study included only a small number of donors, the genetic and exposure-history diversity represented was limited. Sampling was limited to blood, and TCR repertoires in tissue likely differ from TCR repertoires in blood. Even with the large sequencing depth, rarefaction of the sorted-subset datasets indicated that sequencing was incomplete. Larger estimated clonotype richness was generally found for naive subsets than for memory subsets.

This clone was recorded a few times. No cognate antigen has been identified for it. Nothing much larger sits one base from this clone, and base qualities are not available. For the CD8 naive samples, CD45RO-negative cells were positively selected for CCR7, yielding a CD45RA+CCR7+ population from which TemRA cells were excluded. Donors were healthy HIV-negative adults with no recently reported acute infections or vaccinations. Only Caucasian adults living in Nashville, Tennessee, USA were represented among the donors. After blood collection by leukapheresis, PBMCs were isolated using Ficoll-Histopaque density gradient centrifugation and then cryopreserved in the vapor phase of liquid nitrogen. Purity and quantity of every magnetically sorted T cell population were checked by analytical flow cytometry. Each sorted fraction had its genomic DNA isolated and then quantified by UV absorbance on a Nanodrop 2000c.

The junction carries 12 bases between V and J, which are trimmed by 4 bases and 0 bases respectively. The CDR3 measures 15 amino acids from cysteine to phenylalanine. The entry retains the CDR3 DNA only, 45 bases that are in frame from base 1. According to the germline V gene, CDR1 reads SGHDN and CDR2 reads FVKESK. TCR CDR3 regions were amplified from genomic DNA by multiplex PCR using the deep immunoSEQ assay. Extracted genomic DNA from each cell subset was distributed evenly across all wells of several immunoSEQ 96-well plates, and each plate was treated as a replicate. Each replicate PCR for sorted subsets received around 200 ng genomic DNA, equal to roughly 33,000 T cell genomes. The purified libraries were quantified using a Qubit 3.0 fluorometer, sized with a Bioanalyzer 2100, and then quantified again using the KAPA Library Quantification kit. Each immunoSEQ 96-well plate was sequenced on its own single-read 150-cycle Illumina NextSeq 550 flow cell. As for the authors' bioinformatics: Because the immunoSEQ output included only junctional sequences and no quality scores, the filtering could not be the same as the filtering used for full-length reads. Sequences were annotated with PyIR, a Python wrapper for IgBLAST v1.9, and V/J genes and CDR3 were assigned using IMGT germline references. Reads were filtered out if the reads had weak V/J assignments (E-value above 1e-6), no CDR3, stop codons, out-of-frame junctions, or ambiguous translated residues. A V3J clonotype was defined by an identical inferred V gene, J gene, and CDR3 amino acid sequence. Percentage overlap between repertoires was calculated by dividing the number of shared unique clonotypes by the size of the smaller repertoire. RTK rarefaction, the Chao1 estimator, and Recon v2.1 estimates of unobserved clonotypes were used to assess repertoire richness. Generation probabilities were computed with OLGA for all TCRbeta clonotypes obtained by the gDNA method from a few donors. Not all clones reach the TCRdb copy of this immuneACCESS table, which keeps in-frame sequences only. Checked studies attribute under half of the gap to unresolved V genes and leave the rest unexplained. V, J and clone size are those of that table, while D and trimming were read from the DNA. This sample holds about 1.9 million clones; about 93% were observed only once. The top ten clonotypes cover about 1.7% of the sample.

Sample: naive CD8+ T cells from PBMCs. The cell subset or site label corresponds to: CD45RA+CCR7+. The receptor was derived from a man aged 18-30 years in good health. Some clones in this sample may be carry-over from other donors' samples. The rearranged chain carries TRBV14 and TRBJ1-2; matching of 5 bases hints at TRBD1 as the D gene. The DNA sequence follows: TGTGCCAGCAGCCCGGGACTTTCAACTAACTATGGCTACACCTTC. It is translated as CASSPGLSTNYGYTF.